This T cell receptor (beta chain) was captured in a study of T cell repertoires in cytomegalovirus infection. Study overall: It was the public TCR beta signatures that indicated both CMV infection and matching HLA type. Whole-study results and caveats: The study found HLA-C-restricted CMV-specific TCR beta clonotypes dominating the ex vivo response. Totalled public TCR beta family frequency picked out people who carried CMV plus the relevant HLA.

Germline-derived CDR1 and CDR2 are SGDLS and YYNGEE. The CDR3 has 15 amino acids. V shed 0 bases, J shed 2 bases, and the junction held 3 bases outside the gene matches. TCRdb redid the calling of the reads with MiXCR, one entry per CDR3 protein. The sample has approximately 490,000 distinct CDR3 sequences, about 11% seen once. Of note for this clonotype: Its specificity is unknown.

This clonotype was obtained from a human donor in good health (CMV status not recorded). Some clones in this sample may be carry-over from other donors' samples. The sequenced material came from PBMCs. The chain has TRBV9 and TRBJ2-3; 7 nucleotides align to TRBD2. The CDR3 protein is CASSVERGNTDTQYF. In DNA, the CDR3 is TGTGCCAGCAGCGTAGAGCGGGGAAACACAGATACGCAGTATTTT.